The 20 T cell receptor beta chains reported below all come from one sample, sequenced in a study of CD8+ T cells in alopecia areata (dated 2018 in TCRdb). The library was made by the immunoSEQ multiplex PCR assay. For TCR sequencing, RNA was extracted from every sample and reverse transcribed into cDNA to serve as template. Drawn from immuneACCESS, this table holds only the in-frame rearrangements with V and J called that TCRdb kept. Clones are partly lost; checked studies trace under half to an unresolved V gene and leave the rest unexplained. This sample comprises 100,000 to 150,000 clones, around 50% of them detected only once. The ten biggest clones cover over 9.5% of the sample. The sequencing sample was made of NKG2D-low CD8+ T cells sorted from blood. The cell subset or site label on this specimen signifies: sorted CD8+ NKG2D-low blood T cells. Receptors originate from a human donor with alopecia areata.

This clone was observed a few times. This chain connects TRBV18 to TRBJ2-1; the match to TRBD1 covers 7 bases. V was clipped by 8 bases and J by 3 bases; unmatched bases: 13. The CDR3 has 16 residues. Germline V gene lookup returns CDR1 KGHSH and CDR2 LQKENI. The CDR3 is CASPLGTGTVYNEQFF. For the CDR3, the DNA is TGTGCCAGCCCGCTTGGAACCGGGACAGTCTACAATGAGCAGTTCTTC.

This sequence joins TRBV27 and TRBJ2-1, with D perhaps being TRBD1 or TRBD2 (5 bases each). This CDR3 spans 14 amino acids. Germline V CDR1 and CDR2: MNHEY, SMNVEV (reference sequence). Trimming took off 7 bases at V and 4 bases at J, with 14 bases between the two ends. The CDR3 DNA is TGTGCCAGCACCGAGAATGGGGGATACAATGAGCAGTTCTTC. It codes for CASTENGGYNEQFF.

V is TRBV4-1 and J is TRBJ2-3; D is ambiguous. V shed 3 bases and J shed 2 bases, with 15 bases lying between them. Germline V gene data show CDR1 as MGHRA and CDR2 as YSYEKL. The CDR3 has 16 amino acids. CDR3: CASSQDPNPSTDTQYF. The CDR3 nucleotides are TGCGCCAGCAGCCAGGACCCTAACCCTTCCACAGATACGCAGTATTTT.

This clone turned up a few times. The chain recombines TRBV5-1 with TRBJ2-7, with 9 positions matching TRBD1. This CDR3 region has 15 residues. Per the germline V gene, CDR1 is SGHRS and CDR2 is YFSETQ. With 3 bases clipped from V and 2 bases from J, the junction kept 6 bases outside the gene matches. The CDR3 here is CASSSPGQGTYEQYF. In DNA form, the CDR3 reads TGCGCCAGCAGCTCTCCGGGACAGGGAACCTACGAGCAGTACTTC.

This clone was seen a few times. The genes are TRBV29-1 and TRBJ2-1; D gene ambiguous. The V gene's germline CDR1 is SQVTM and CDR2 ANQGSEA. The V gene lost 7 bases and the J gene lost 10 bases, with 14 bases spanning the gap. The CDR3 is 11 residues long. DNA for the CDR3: TGCAGCGCCTCGCCAACGCGGGAGCAGTTCTTC. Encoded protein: CSASPTREQFF.

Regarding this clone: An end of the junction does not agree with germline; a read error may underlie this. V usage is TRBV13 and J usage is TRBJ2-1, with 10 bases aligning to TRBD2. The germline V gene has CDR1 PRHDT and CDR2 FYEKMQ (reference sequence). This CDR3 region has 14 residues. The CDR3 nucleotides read TGTGCCAACAGCTTAGCGGGGGGACGCAATGAGCAGTTCTTC. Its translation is CANSLAGGRNEQFF.

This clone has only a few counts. In DNA form, the CDR3 reads TGTGCCAGCACCACCCTAGCGGGAGGTAGAGAGACCCAGTACTTC. Translating it yields CASTTLAGGRETQYF. The chain couples TRBV28 to TRBJ2-5; the match to TRBD2 covers 11 bases. The V and J ends lost 7 bases and 4 bases, in that order; junction bases with no gene match: 8. Germline CDR1 reads MDHEN; CDR2 reads SYDVKM. The CDR3 extends over 15 amino acids.

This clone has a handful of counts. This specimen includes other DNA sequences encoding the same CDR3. CDR3 DNA: TGCAGCGTTCTACAGGGAGACTATGGCTACACCTTC. Its translation is CSVLQGDYGYTF. The V and J genes are TRBV29-1 and TRBJ1-2, with a possible D match to TRBD1 (6 bases). V was clipped by 5 bases and J by 3 bases, with 10 bases between them. CDR1 SQVTM and CDR2 ANQGSEA come from the germline V gene. CDR3 length: 12 amino acids.

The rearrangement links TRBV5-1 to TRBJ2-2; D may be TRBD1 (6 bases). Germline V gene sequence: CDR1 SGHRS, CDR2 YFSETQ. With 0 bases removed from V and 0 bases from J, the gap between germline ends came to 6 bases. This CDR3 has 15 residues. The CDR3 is CASSLEGANTGELFF. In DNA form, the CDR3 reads TGCGCCAGCAGCTTGGAGGGGGCGAACACCGGGGAGCTGTTTTTT.

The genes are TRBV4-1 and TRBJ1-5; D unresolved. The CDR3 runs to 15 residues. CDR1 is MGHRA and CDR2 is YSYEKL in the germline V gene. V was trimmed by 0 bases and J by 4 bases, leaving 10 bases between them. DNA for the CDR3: TGCGCCAGCAGCCAAGATCGGCAGGAAAATCAGCCCCAGCATTTT. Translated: CASSQDRQENQPQHF.

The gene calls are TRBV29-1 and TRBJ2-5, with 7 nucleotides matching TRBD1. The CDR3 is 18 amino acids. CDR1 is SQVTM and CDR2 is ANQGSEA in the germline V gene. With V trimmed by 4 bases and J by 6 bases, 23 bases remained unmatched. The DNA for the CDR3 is TGCAGCGTTGGAGTTGGTAGGGGGCGCCCCCTCAACCCTAAGACCCAGTACTTC. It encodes CSVGVGRGRPLNPKTQYF.

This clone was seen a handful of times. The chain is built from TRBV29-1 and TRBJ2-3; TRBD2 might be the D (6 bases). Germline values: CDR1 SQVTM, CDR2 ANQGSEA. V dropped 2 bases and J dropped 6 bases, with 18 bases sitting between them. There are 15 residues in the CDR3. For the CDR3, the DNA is TGCAGCGTTGAAAGGTTACGGGAGAGGATGGATACGCAGTATTTT. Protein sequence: CSVERLRERMDTQYF.

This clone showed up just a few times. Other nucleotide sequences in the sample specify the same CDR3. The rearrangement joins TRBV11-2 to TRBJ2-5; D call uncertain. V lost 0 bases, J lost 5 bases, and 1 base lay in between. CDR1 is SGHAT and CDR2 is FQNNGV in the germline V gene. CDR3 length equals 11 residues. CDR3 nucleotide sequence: TGTGCCAGCAGCTTAGAGGAGACCCAGTACTTC. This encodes CASSLEETQYF.

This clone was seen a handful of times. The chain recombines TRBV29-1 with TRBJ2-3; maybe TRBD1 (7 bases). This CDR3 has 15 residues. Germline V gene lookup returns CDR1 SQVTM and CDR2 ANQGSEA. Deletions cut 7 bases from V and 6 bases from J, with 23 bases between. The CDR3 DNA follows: TGCAGCGCACAAGGCCGGGGGACAGATTTTGATACGCAGTATTTT. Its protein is CSAQGRGTDFDTQYF.

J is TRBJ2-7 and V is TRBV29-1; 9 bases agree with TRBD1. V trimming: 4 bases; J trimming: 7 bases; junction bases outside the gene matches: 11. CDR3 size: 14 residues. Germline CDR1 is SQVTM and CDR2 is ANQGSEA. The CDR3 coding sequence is TGCAGCGTTGGCGACCGGGACAGGGAATGGGAGCAGTACTTC. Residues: CSVGDRDREWEQYF.

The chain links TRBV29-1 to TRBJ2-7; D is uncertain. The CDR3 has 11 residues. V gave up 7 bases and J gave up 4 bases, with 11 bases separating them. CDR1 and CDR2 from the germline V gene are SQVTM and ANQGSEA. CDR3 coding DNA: TGCAGCGCAGAGGACGGATACGAGCAGTACTTC. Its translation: CSAEDGYEQYF.

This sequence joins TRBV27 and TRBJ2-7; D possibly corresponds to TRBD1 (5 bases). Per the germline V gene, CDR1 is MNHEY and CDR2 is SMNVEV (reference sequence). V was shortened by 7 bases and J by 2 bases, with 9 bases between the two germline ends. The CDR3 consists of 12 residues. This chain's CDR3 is CASTDSAYEQYF. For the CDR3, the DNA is TGTGCCAGCACCGACAGCGCCTACGAGCAGTACTTC.

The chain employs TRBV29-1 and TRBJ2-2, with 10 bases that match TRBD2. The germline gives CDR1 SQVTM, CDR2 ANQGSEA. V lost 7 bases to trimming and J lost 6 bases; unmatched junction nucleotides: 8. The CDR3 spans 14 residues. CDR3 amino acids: CSARGTSESGELFF. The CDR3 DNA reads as TGCAGCGCAAGAGGGACTAGCGAGTCCGGGGAGCTGTTTTTT.

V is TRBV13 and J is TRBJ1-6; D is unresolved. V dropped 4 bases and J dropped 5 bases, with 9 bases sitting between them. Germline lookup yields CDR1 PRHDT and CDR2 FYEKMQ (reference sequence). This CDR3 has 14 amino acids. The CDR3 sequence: CASSSTANNSPLHF. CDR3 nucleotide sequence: TGTGCCAGCAGCTCGACCGCAAATAATTCACCCCTCCACTTT. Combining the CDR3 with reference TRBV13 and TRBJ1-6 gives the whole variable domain AAGVIQSPRHLIKEKRETATLKCYPIPRHDTVYWYQQGPGQDPQFLISFYEKMQSDKGSIPDRFSAQQFSDYHSELNMSSLELGDSALYFCASSSTANNSPLHFGNGTRLTVT.

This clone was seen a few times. CDR3 DNA sequence: TGCGCCAGCAGTCAATCGGCTAGCGGGAGGCAACAAGAGACCCAGTACTTC. Its translation: CASSQSASGRQQETQYF. V usage is TRBV23-1 and J usage is TRBJ2-5; 11 nucleotides agree with TRBD2. TRBV23-1 has ORF status, its function being uncertain. Trimming cost V 0 bases and J 2 bases; bases outside gene matches: 5. The CDR3 sequence is 17 residues long.